This T cell receptor beta chain originates from a study of cytomegalovirus exposure and HLA in healthy donors. Study-level points and caveats: Later analysis placed DRB1 highest and HLA-C lowest in TCR association rates, which differed by HLA locus.

To note about this clone: The antigen remains undetermined.

The V end was cut by 4 bases, the J end by 0 bases, with 4 bases between. The CDR3 has 13 amino acids. Per germline, CDR1 SGHRS and CDR2 YFSETQ. Primers: 60 Vbeta forward and 13 Jbeta reverse. Some clones are missing from TCRdb's copy, which holds only in-frame ones; the method was immunoSEQ multiplex PCR. The sample carries hundreds of thousands of clones, around four fifths recorded once. The sample taken for sequencing was PBMCs. The V and J genes are TRBV5-1 and TRBJ2-2; no clear D. The origin of this receptor is a woman aged 40 to 50 in good health and CMV-seronegative. CDR3 sequence reads: CASSQTNTGELFF. CDR3 in DNA: TGCGCCAGCAGCCAGACGAACACCGGGGAGCTGTTTTTT. Filled out from reference TRBV5-1 and TRBJ2-2, the complete variable domain reads KAGVTQTPRYLIKTRGQQVTLSCSPISGHRSVSWYQQTPGQGLQFLFEYFSETQRNKGNFPGRFSGRQFSNSRSEMNVSTLELGDSALYLCASSQTNTGELFFGEGSRLTVL.